This is a list of T cell receptor beta chains from one sample in a study of T cell repertoires in cytomegalovirus infection. TCRdb itself ran the reads through MiXCR, one entry per CDR3 protein. The table has 400,000 to 600,000 distinct CDR3 sequences, roughly 43% seen once. Their recognized antigens are unknown. Sequences were derived from cultured PBMCs, sampled from culture after CMV antigen stimulation. The receptors derive from a human donor in good health (CMV status not recorded). Some clones in this sample may be carry-over from other donors' samples. Each CDR3 is given with its conserved first and last residue. Each record gives: CDR3 protein, CDR3 DNA, J gene, D gene, V gene, clone size, CDR3 length. A D gene is named only where the DNA matches it firmly. Clone size is shown for a subset of rows, as once, few, many or a class of expanded clone.

cdr3_aa: CASTRALGASTDTQYF; cdr3_nt: TGTGCCAGCACTCGGGCACTGGGGGCTAGCACAGATACGCAGTATTTT; j_call: TRBJ2-3; d_call: NA; v_call: TRBV6-1; clone_size: NA; cdr3_length: 16
cdr3_aa: CASVIASKINEQFF; cdr3_nt: TGTGCCAGCGTAATAGCCTCGAAAATCAATGAGCAGTTCTTC; j_call: TRBJ2-1; d_call: NA; v_call: TRBV7-2; clone_size: few; cdr3_length: 14
cdr3_aa: CASSSRAQGTDTQYF; cdr3_nt: TGTGCCAGCAGCTCCCGGGCCCAGGGCACAGATACGCAGTATTTT; j_call: TRBJ2-3; d_call: NA; v_call: TRBV7-8; clone_size: NA; cdr3_length: 15
cdr3_aa: CASSYDLGISGYTF; cdr3_nt: TGTGCCAGCAGTTACGACTTGGGTATCTCGGGCTACACCTTC; j_call: TRBJ1-2; d_call: NA; v_call: TRBV6-5; clone_size: NA; cdr3_length: 14
cdr3_aa: CASSIPRDRGFLGPQHF; cdr3_nt: TGTGCCAGTAGTATACCCCGGGACAGGGGGTTTTTGGGGCCCCAGCATTTT; j_call: TRBJ1-5; d_call: TRBD1; v_call: TRBV19; clone_size: NA; cdr3_length: 17
cdr3_aa: CASLGTSGGPISGRDTQYF; cdr3_nt: TGCGCCAGCCTCGGGACTAGCGGGGGGCCTATTTCGGGTCGGGATACGCAGTATTTT; j_call: TRBJ2-3; d_call: TRBD2; v_call: TRBV5-1; clone_size: NA; cdr3_length: 19
cdr3_aa: CASSLRVQQPQHF; cdr3_nt: TGTGCCAGCAGTCTCAGGGTACAACAGCCCCAGCATTTT; j_call: TRBJ1-5; d_call: NA; v_call: TRBV12-3/TRBV12-4; clone_size: NA; cdr3_length: 13
cdr3_aa: CASSQDRFGGPDTQYF; cdr3_nt: TGTGCCAGCAGCCAAGATCGGTTCGGGGGACCAGATACGCAGTATTTT; j_call: TRBJ2-3; d_call: NA; v_call: TRBV3-1; clone_size: NA; cdr3_length: 16
cdr3_aa: CATSDFSREEVGYNEQFF; cdr3_nt: TGTGCCACCAGTGATTTCTCCAGGGAAGAAGTCGGCTACAATGAGCAGTTCTTC; j_call: TRBJ2-1; d_call: NA; v_call: TRBV24-1; clone_size: NA; cdr3_length: 18
cdr3_aa: CASSFTQGLTEAFF; cdr3_nt: TGTGCCAGCAGCTTCACCCAGGGTCTGACTGAAGCTTTCTTT; j_call: TRBJ1-1; d_call: NA; v_call: TRBV7-9; clone_size: NA; cdr3_length: 14
cdr3_aa: CASSSARLAGGKTQYF; cdr3_nt: TGTGCCAGCAGCTCAGCCCGGCTAGCGGGAGGGAAGACCCAGTACTTC; j_call: TRBJ2-5; d_call: TRBD2; v_call: TRBV7-8; clone_size: NA; cdr3_length: 16
cdr3_aa: CASSLRTYLGSTDTQYF; cdr3_nt: TGTGCCAGCAGCCTTCGGACTTACCTTGGGTCTACAGATACGCAGTATTTT; j_call: TRBJ2-3; d_call: NA; v_call: TRBV12-3/TRBV12-4; clone_size: NA; cdr3_length: 17
cdr3_aa: CASSYAPRNQPQHF; cdr3_nt: TGTGCCAGCAGTTACGCCCCCAGGAATCAGCCCCAGCATTTT; j_call: TRBJ1-5; d_call: NA; v_call: TRBV6-2/TRBV6-3; clone_size: NA; cdr3_length: 14
cdr3_aa: CSARDQGRTGEQYF; cdr3_nt: TGCAGTGCTAGAGATCAGGGGCGGACCGGCGAGCAGTACTTC; j_call: TRBJ2-7; d_call: NA; v_call: TRBV20-1; clone_size: NA; cdr3_length: 14
cdr3_aa: CASSFGSIWGTEAFF; cdr3_nt: TGTGCCAGCAGTTTCGGGTCAATCTGGGGGACTGAAGCTTTCTTT; j_call: TRBJ1-1; d_call: NA; v_call: TRBV12-3/TRBV12-4; clone_size: NA; cdr3_length: 15
cdr3_aa: CASIPDGGSGTEAFF; cdr3_nt: TGTGCCAGCATTCCGGACGGGGGGAGCGGCACTGAAGCTTTCTTT; j_call: TRBJ1-1; d_call: NA; v_call: TRBV6-5; clone_size: few; cdr3_length: 15
cdr3_aa: CSAGRGYTF; cdr3_nt: TGCAGCGCAGGGAGGGGCTACACCTTC; j_call: TRBJ1-2; d_call: NA; v_call: TRBV20-1; clone_size: NA; cdr3_length: 9
cdr3_aa: CASSYRGLAGAFGDTQYF; cdr3_nt: TGTGCCAGCAGTTACCGGGGACTAGCGGGGGCATTCGGAGATACGCAGTATTTT; j_call: TRBJ2-3; d_call: TRBD2; v_call: TRBV6-6; clone_size: NA; cdr3_length: 18
cdr3_aa: CASSLYGTGGYEPQHF; cdr3_nt: TGTGCCAGCAGCTTATATGGGACAGGGGGCTATGAGCCCCAGCATTTT; j_call: TRBJ1-5; d_call: TRBD1; v_call: TRBV7-2; clone_size: few; cdr3_length: 16
cdr3_aa: CASSPHRGAGDTGELFF; cdr3_nt: TGCGCCAGCAGCCCACACCGGGGCGCCGGGGACACCGGGGAGCTGTTTTTT; j_call: TRBJ2-2; d_call: NA; v_call: TRBV4-3; clone_size: few; cdr3_length: 17
cdr3_aa: CASSPGPAYEQYF; cdr3_nt: TGTGCCAGCAGCCCCGGGCCTGCCTACGAGCAGTACTTC; j_call: TRBJ2-7; d_call: NA; v_call: TRBV7-9; clone_size: few; cdr3_length: 13
cdr3_aa: CASSGGDPPTDTQYF; cdr3_nt: TGTGCCAGCAGTGGGGGGGACCCCCCCACAGATACGCAGTATTTT; j_call: TRBJ2-3; d_call: NA; v_call: TRBV2; clone_size: NA; cdr3_length: 15
cdr3_aa: CASSPGPYSNQPQHF; cdr3_nt: TGTGCCAGCAGCCCCGGGCCTTATAGCAATCAGCCCCAGCATTTT; j_call: TRBJ1-5; d_call: NA; v_call: TRBV7-2; clone_size: many; cdr3_length: 15
cdr3_aa: CASSQEWMGLRGYTF; cdr3_nt: TGTGCCAGCAGCCAAGAATGGATGGGGCTTCGGGGCTACACCTTC; j_call: TRBJ1-2; d_call: NA; v_call: TRBV4-2; clone_size: few; cdr3_length: 15
cdr3_aa: CASSLEAGRASGEQFF; cdr3_nt: TGTGCCAGCAGCTTAGAGGCCGGGAGGGCATCAGGTGAGCAGTTCTTC; j_call: TRBJ2-1; d_call: TRBD2; v_call: TRBV7-6; clone_size: few; cdr3_length: 16
cdr3_aa: CASSYGGASNQPQHF; cdr3_nt: TGTGCCAGCAGTTACGGTGGGGCCAGCAATCAGCCCCAGCATTTT; j_call: TRBJ1-5; d_call: NA; v_call: TRBV6-6; clone_size: NA; cdr3_length: 15
cdr3_aa: CASSLAGTIRGETQYF; cdr3_nt: TGTGCCAGCAGCTTAGCCGGGACGATCCGGGGGGAGACCCAGTACTTC; j_call: TRBJ2-5; d_call: NA; v_call: TRBV7-2; clone_size: few; cdr3_length: 16
cdr3_aa: CASSLEDRTYGYTF; cdr3_nt: TGTGCCAGCAGCCTTGAGGACAGGACATATGGCTACACCTTC; j_call: TRBJ1-2; d_call: TRBD1; v_call: TRBV7-9; clone_size: NA; cdr3_length: 14
cdr3_aa: CASSPDWGGEQYF; cdr3_nt: TGTGCCAGCAGCCCTGACTGGGGAGGCGAGCAGTACTTC; j_call: TRBJ2-7; d_call: NA; v_call: TRBV7-8; clone_size: NA; cdr3_length: 13
cdr3_aa: CASSPGTSGVAETQYF; cdr3_nt: TGCGCCAGCAGCCCCGGGACTAGCGGGGTCGCGGAGACCCAGTACTTC; j_call: TRBJ2-5; d_call: TRBD2; v_call: TRBV5-1; clone_size: NA; cdr3_length: 16
cdr3_aa: CASSLAFSYNEQFF; cdr3_nt: TGTGCCAGCAGCTTAGCGTTCTCCTACAATGAGCAGTTCTTC; j_call: TRBJ2-1; d_call: NA; v_call: TRBV7-2; clone_size: NA; cdr3_length: 14
cdr3_aa: CSVVAGFAYEQYF; cdr3_nt: TGCAGCGTTGTCGCGGGGTTCGCCTACGAGCAGTACTTC; j_call: TRBJ2-7; d_call: NA; v_call: TRBV29-1; clone_size: NA; cdr3_length: 13